What follows are 7 T cell receptor beta chains derived from one specimen sequenced in a study of beta chain features in type 1 diabetes. Study-level points and caveats: In every one of the four CD4+ subsets, TCRB CDR3s were moderately but significantly shorter in Type 1 diabetes patients.

The entirety of the isolated RNA underwent reverse transcription, so expressed TCRB transcripts were sequenced. Here immunoSEQ multiplex PCR was the method, and the copy in TCRdb shows in-frame clones only, minus some. The sample gives about 650,000 clones, around an eighth of which show up once; more than 0.1% is in the top ten. These receptors have no known antigen. The sequencing sample was made of naive CD4+ T cells from blood. The receptors were gathered from a man aged 25-40 years with type 1 diabetes.

This clone was counted a few times. The V call is TRBV9, the J call TRBJ1-4, with 7 bases identical to TRBD1. The CDR3 runs to 16 residues. V lost 2 bases and J lost 4; bases outside the gene matches: 8. Germline V gene data show CDR1 as SGDLS and CDR2 as YYNGEE. The chain's CDR3 is CASSVRPGQNNEKLFF. The CDR3 region has the DNA TGTGCCAGCAGCGTCCGACCGGGACAGAATAATGAAAAACTGTTTTTT.

There are a few counts of this clone. The rearrangement joins TRBV29-1 to TRBJ1-2; unclear D gene. Germline V gene lookup returns CDR1 SQVTM and CDR2 ANQGSEA. CDR3 size: 12 residues. With 3 bases removed from V and 6 bases from J, the gap between germline ends came to 11 bases. The CDR3 reads CSVDWGTHGYTF. CDR3 sequence (DNA): TGCAGCGTTGATTGGGGTACCCATGGCTACACCTTC.

The chain joins TRBV7-9 to TRBJ2-7; D is unresolved. V lost 2 bases, J lost 2 bases, and 4 bases lay in between. The CDR3 length is 12 residues. Germline CDR1 reads SEHNR; CDR2 reads FQNEAQ (reference sequence). CDR3 protein: CASSLYTYEQYF. CDR3 DNA: TGTGCCAGCAGCTTATATACCTACGAGCAGTACTTC. Combining the CDR3 with reference TRBV7-9 and TRBJ2-7 gives the whole variable domain DTGVSQNPRHKITKRGQNVTFRCDPISEHNRLYWYRQTLGQGPEFLTYFQNEAQLEKSRLLSDRFSAERPKGSFSTLEIQRTEQGDSAMYLCASSLYTYEQYFGPGTRLTVT.

This clone was observed a few times. V usage is TRBV30 and J usage is TRBJ2-7; 9 bases agree with TRBD1. Germline values: CDR1 GTSNPN, CDR2 SVGIG (reference sequence). The CDR3 totals 13 residues. J lost 6 bases, V lost 3 bases, and 6 bases had no gene match. The CDR3: CAWSPGTGLEQYF. In DNA, the CDR3 is TGTGCCTGGAGCCCTGGGACAGGGCTCGAGCAGTACTTC.

V usage is TRBV19 and J usage is TRBJ2-2; tentatively, D is TRBD1 (6 bases). Germline V gives CDR1 LNHDA, CDR2 SQIVND (reference sequence). V lost 11 bases and J lost 6, with 19 bases in between. The CDR3 has 14 residues. CDR3 DNA sequence: TGTGCCTCATTCCCGGGACATATCGCCGGGGAGCTGTTTTTT. Its protein product is CASFPGHIAGELFF.

In DNA, the CDR3 is TGTGCCAGCAGCTTAAGCCCCTATGGCGGGGGGTGCACAGATACGCAGTATTTT. Protein product: CASSLSPYGGGCTDTQYF. The chain carries TRBV7-4 and TRBJ2-3; 8 nucleotides line up with TRBD2. This CDR3 spans 18 amino acids. The ends lost 2 bases at V and 1 base at J; junction bases unmatched: 11. The germline CDR1 and CDR2 sequences are SGHVT and SQSDAQ.

A few counts support this clone. The rearrangement links TRBV27 to TRBJ1-1; 7 bases line up with TRBD1. In germline, CDR1 is MNHEY, CDR2 SMNVEV (reference sequence). J gave up 3 bases and V 5 bases, and 6 bases lay outside the gene matches. CDR3 length: 14 residues. The CDR3 DNA follows: TGTGCCAGCAGTCCACAGGGGATCGACACTGAAGCTTTCTTT. Protein product: CASSPQGIDTEAFF.